Shown below are 24 T cell receptor beta chains from a single sample sequenced in a study of a mutant IDH1 vaccine in newly diagnosed glioma. Stated time point: baseline, week 1 (first vaccination visit). Sample treatment: pre-vaccination baseline after standard-of-care therapy. The table came from immunoSEQ multiplex PCR; TCRdb's copy has only in-frame clones and leaves some out. This table holds some 90,000 clones, almost 85% found once. The specimen comprised PBMCs, sampled from a glioma patient treated with radiotherapy, temozolomide or both. The source of these receptors is a man in his forties with glioma. Some clones in this sample may be carry-over from other donors' samples.

The chain uses TRBV20-1 and TRBJ1-2; D gene ambiguous. CDR1 and CDR2 (germline): DFQATT, SNEGSKA (reference sequence). This CDR3 spans 11 amino acids. V was cut by 5 bases and J by 1 base, with 5 bases left in between. CDR3 region: CSAPYNYGYTF. The CDR3 DNA sequence: TGCAGTGCTCCCTATAACTATGGCTACACCTTC.

The V gene is TRBV7-2, the J gene TRBJ1-4, with 9 bases fitting TRBD1. Germline assignment: CDR1 SGHTA and CDR2 FQGNSA. This CDR3 is built from 18 residues. Losses at the gene ends were 6 bases for V and 8 bases for J; bases not matched to a gene: 19. The CDR3 region is CASRESGTGKRLSEKLFF. As DNA, the CDR3 is TGTGCCAGCAGAGAATCCGGGACAGGGAAGAGGTTGAGCGAAAAACTGTTTTTT.

V usage is TRBV19 and J usage is TRBJ2-4, with 7 bases that match TRBD2. This CDR3 contains 13 residues. Germline trimming cut 9 bases from V and 4 bases from J; bases unmatched to any gene: 6. The V gene's germline CDR1 is LNHDA and CDR2 SQIVND (reference sequence). Here the CDR3 reads CASLGGEKNIQYF. The CDR3 DNA is TGTGCCAGCTTGGGGGGGGAGAAAAACATTCAGTACTTC.

V gene TRBV15 combines with J gene TRBJ1-1; 8 bases align to TRBD1. CDR1 and CDR2 from the germline V gene are LNHNV and YYDKDF (reference sequence). The ends lost 5 bases at V and 0 bases at J; junction bases unmatched: 11. This CDR3 has 17 residues. CDR3 loop: CATSPRRTGTVNTEAFF. The CDR3 region has the DNA TGTGCCACCAGCCCAAGACGGACAGGGACCGTGAACACTGAAGCTTTCTTT. The variable domain in full, with the rest retrieved from reference TRBV15 and TRBJ1-1, is DAMVIQNPRYQVTQFGKPVTLSCSQTLNHNVMYWYQQKSSQAPKLLFHYYDKDFNNEADTPDNFQSRRPNTSFCFLDIRSPGLGDTAMYLCATSPRRTGTVNTEAFFGQGTRLTVV.

The table lists this clone with a few counts. The V call is TRBV19, the J call TRBJ1-1; D gene ambiguous. This CDR3 contains 12 residues. Germline CDR1 and CDR2: LNHDA and SQIVND (reference sequence). The ends were cut back, 6 bases at V and 1 base at J, with 6 bases in the middle. The CDR3 protein is CASRNKNTEAFF. The CDR3 nucleotides read TGTGCCAGTAGGAACAAGAACACTGAAGCTTTCTTT.

V and J are TRBV30 and TRBJ2-3; D uncertain. CDR3 size: 11 residues. CDR1 and CDR2 (germline): GTSNPN, SVGIG (reference sequence). V was cut by 0 bases and J by 5 bases, with 3 bases left in between. As DNA, the CDR3 is TGTGCCTGGAGTGTATTAGATACGCAGTATTTT. This codes for CAWSVLDTQYF.

V and J are TRBV6-5 and TRBJ2-7; TRBD2 is a possible D gene (5 bases). This CDR3 spans 16 amino acids. V lost 0 bases to trimming and J lost 2 bases, with 14 bases between them. CDR1 and CDR2 (germline): MNHEY, SVGAGI. The CDR3 spells CASSYSMTRVAYEQYF. CDR3 coding DNA: TGTGCCAGCAGTTACTCCATGACGAGGGTAGCCTACGAGCAGTACTTC.

This rearrangement joins TRBV20-1 to TRBJ1-2, with D perhaps TRBD1 (5 bases). Germline CDR1 is DFQATT and CDR2 is SNEGSKA (reference sequence). With 6 bases removed from V and 8 bases from J, the gap between germline ends came to 13 bases. This CDR3 contains 11 residues. CDR3 bases: TGCAGTGCCGGGACGGGACTAGGCTACACCTTC. This codes for CSAGTGLGYTF.

This clone has just one count. This chain uses TRBV30 with TRBJ2-3, with 10 bases identical to TRBD2. This CDR3 is 15 amino acids long. Germline V lookup: CDR1 GTSNPN, CDR2 SVGIG (reference sequence). Trimming cost V 1 base and J 3 bases; bases outside gene matches: 4. Here the CDR3 reads CAWSALAGVTDTQYF. Here the CDR3 DNA reads TGTGCCTGGAGTGCCCTAGCGGGAGTTACAGATACGCAGTATTTT.

The CDR3 DNA follows: TGTGCCAGCAGCAGCGAGACAGGCCGCAACACTGAAGCTTTCTTT. Protein sequence: CASSSETGRNTEAFF. The chain uses TRBV13 and TRBJ1-1, with a tentative D call TRBD1 (6 bases). CDR1 is PRHDT and CDR2 is FYEKMQ in the germline V gene (reference sequence). The CDR3 has 15 residues. The germline V and J ends were trimmed by 5 bases and 2 bases, with 15 bases remaining between them. The full variable domain, in which reference TRBV13 and TRBJ1-1 provide the parts outside the CDR3, is AAGVIQSPRHLIKEKRETATLKCYPIPRHDTVYWYQQGPGQDPQFLISFYEKMQSDKGSIPDRFSAQQFSDYHSELNMSSLELGDSALYFCASSSETGRNTEAFFGQGTRLTVV.

The V call is TRBV19, the J call TRBJ1-1; the D is unclear. V was trimmed by 6 bases and J by 0 bases, leaving 17 bases between them. Germline lookup yields CDR1 LNHDA and CDR2 SQIVND (reference sequence). This CDR3 has 16 residues. This CDR3 is CASRDPRGPMNTEAFF. DNA of the CDR3: TGTGCCAGTAGGGACCCTCGAGGCCCTATGAACACTGAAGCTTTCTTT.

The chain links TRBV7-9 to TRBJ2-6; 7 bases fit TRBD2. The CDR3 totals 17 residues. Looked up from germline, CDR1 is SEHNR and CDR2 is FQNEAQ (reference sequence). Unmatched junction bases numbered 6, after V lost 2 bases and J lost 2 bases. The CDR3 nucleotides read TGTGCCAGCAGCTTATGGGGGGGTGGCACTGGGGCCAACGTCCTGACTTTC. Its protein is CASSLWGGGTGANVLTF.

V usage is TRBV4-1 and J usage is TRBJ1-1; tentative D call: TRBD1 (6 bases). The V gene's germline CDR1 is MGHRA and CDR2 YSYEKL. Trimming removed 1 base at V and 11 bases at J, with 20 bases between. This CDR3 has 15 amino acids. CDR3 in DNA: TGCGCCAGCAGCCAAGGAGTAAACTCACAGGGTAGGGCTTTCTTT. Amino acid sequence: CASSQGVNSQGRAFF.

The rearrangement uses TRBV5-1 and TRBJ2-1, with D possibly matching TRBD1 (5 bases). CDR1 and CDR2 (germline): SGHRS, YFSETQ. The CDR3 has 14 residues. V lost 4 bases and J lost 3, with 11 bases in between. CDR3 sequence (DNA): TGCGCCAGCAGCCAAGGGGCAGGCTACAATGAGCAGTTCTTC. Protein sequence: CASSQGAGYNEQFF.

The rearrangement uses TRBV4-2 and TRBJ1-1; D is perhaps TRBD1 (6 bases). This CDR3 region has 17 residues. V was trimmed by 0 bases and J by 4 bases, leaving 18 bases between them. From germline, CDR1 is LGHNA and CDR2 YNFKEQ. The CDR3 sequence is CASSQDPGAGERTEAFF. CDR3 bases: TGTGCCAGCAGCCAAGATCCGGGGGCGGGGGAACGCACTGAAGCTTTCTTT.

The V and J genes are TRBV29-1 and TRBJ2-5, with D hard to call. There are 12 residues in the CDR3. V lost 5 bases to trimming and J lost 1 base, with 8 bases between them. Germline lookup yields CDR1 SQVTM and CDR2 ANQGSEA. The CDR3 DNA sequence: TGCAGCGTTATAGGTGTCCAAGAGACCCAGTACTTC. As protein: CSVIGVQETQYF.

V is TRBV6-1 and J is TRBJ1-5; D gene unclear. The CDR3 sequence is 13 residues long. CDR1 and CDR2 from the germline V gene are MNHNS and SASEGT. Trimming shortened V by 6 bases and J by 10 bases, and 16 bases separated the two germline ends. This CDR3 is CASSRRVIDPQHF. CDR3 nucleotides: TGTGCCAGCAGCCGACGGGTAATCGATCCCCAGCATTTT.

Points on this clone: The junction differs from germline at one of its ends, possibly a read error. The chain links TRBV10-2 to TRBJ1-4; a weak D match, TRBD1 (6 bases). CDR1 WSHSY and CDR2 SAAADI come from the germline V gene. The CDR3 runs 15 residues. Here the CDR3 DNA reads TGCGCCAGCAGTACCCCCGGGACAACGAATGAAAAACTGTTTTTT. Its protein product is CASSTPGTTNEKLFF.

This clone has only one observation. The chain joins TRBV5-4 to TRBJ2-7; D is possibly TRBD1 or TRBD2 (6 bases each). CDR3 length: 13 amino acids. The germline CDR1 and CDR2 sequences are SGHNT and YYREEE (reference sequence). V was cut by 2 bases and J by 7 bases, with 13 bases left in between. In DNA form, the CDR3 reads TGTGCCAGCAGCTTTGGGGGGCCGGGGGAGCAGTACTTC. Encoded protein: CASSFGGPGEQYF. The whole variable domain, remainder taken from reference TRBV5-4 and TRBJ2-7, is ETGVTQSPTHLIKTRGQQVTLRCSSQSGHNTVSWYQQALGQGPQFIFQYYREEENGRGNFPPRFSGLQFPNYSSELNVNALELDDSALYLCASSFGGPGEQYFGPGTRLTVT.

The CDR3 protein is CASSIGSGAGLNTQYF. The DNA of the CDR3 is TGTGCCAGTAGTATAGGTAGCGGGGCAGGGCTGAATACGCAGTATTTT. The chain links TRBV19 to TRBJ2-3; the match to TRBD2 covers 8 bases. The CDR3 covers 16 residues. V was clipped by 1 base and J by 7 bases; unmatched bases: 10. Germline CDR1 reads LNHDA; CDR2 reads SQIVND (reference sequence).

The rearrangement links TRBV4-1 to TRBJ2-1; tentative D call: TRBD2 (5 bases). CDR3 length: 15 residues. Trimming took 0 bases from V and 9 from J, leaving 15 bases between them. Germline V gene sequence: CDR1 MGHRA, CDR2 YSYEKL. CDR3: CASSQDPGGLREQFF. CDR3 DNA sequence: TGCGCCAGCAGCCAAGATCCAGGCGGACTGCGTGAGCAGTTCTTC.

The chain is built from TRBV11-2 and TRBJ2-2; TRBD2 is a possible D gene (5 bases). CDR1 SGHAT and CDR2 FQNNGV come from the germline V gene. Trimming shortened V by 4 bases and J by 7 bases, and 7 bases separated the two germline ends. CDR3 length: 12 amino acids. DNA for the CDR3: TGTGCCAGCAGCTCCGAGGGCGGGGAGCTGTTTTTT. It translates to CASSSEGGELFF.

V and J are TRBV30 and TRBJ1-2, with 7 bases fitting TRBD1. Germline CDR1 GTSNPN, CDR2 SVGIG (reference sequence). V was clipped by 8 bases and J by 5 bases; unmatched bases: 8. The length of the CDR3 is 12 residues. DNA of the CDR3: TGTGCCCGGGACAGAAGGGCATATGGCTACACCTTC. Its protein is CARDRRAYGYTF.

This chain connects TRBV4-2 to TRBJ2-1; TRBD2 might be the D (6 bases). This CDR3 spans 14 amino acids. Trimming took off 0 bases at V and 13 bases at J, with 16 bases between the two ends. The germline V gene encodes CDR1 LGHNA and CDR2 YNFKEQ. The DNA of the CDR3 is TGTGCCAGCAGCCAAGAAAGAACGCGGGGCACACAGTTCTTC. This sequence encodes CASSQERTRGTQFF.